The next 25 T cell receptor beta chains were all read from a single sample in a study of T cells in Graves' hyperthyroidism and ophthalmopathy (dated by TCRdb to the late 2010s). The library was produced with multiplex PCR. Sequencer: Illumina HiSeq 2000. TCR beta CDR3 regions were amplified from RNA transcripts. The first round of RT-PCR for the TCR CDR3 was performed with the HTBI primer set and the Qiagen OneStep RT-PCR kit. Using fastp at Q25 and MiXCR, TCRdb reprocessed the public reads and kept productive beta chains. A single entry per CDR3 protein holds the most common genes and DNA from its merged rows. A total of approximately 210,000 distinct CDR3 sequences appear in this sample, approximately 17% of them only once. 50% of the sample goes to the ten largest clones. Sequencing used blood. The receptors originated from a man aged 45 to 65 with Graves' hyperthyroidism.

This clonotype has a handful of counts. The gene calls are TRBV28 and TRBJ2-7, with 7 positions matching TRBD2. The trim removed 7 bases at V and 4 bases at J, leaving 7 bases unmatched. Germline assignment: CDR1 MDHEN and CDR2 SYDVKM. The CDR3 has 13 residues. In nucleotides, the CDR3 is TGTGCCAGCACAGGCGGGAGCCCGTACGAGCAGTACTTC. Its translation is CASTGGSPYEQYF. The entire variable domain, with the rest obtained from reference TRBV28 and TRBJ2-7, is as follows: DVKVTQSSRYLVKRTGEKVFLECVQDMDHENMFWYRQDPGLGLRLIYFSYDVKMKEKGDIPEGYSVSREKKERFSLILESASTNQTSMYLCASTGGSPYEQYFGPGTRLTVT.

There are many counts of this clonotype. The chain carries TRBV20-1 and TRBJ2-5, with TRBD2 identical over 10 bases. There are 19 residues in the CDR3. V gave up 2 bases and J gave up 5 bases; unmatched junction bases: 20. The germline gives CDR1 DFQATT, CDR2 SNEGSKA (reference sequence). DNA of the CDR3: TGCAGTGCTAGACCCCGGGACAAGGATCTAGCGGGAGTCCTGGAGACCCAGTACTTC. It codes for CSARPRDKDLAGVLETQYF.

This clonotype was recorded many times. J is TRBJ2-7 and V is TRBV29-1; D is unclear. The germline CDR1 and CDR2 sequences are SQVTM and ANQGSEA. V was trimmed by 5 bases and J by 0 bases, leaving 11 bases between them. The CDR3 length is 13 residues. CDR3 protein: CSVTRADSYEQYF. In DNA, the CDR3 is TGCAGCGTTACCCGGGCAGACTCCTACGAGCAGTACTTC.

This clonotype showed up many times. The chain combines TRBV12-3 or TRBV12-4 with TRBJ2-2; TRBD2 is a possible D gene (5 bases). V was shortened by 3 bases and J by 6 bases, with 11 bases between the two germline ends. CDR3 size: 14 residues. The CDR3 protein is CASSLGASSGELFF. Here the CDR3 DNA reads TGTGCCAGCAGTTTGGGAGCGTCCTCCGGGGAGCTGTTTTTT.

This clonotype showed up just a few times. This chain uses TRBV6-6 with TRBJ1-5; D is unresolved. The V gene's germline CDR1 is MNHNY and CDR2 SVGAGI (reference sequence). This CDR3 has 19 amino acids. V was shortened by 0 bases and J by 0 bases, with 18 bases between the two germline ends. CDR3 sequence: CASSYSQAVGMNSNQPQHF. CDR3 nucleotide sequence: TGTGCCAGCAGTTACTCTCAGGCAGTGGGTATGAATAGCAATCAGCCCCAGCATTTT.

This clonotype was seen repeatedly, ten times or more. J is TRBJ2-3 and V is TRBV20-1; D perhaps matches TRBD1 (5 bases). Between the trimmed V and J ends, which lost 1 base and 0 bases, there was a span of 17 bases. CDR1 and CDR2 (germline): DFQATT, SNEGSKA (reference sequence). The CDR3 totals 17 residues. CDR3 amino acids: CSARVWGPISSTDTQYF. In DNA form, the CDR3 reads TGCAGTGCTAGAGTTTGGGGCCCGATTTCTAGCACAGATACGCAGTATTTT.

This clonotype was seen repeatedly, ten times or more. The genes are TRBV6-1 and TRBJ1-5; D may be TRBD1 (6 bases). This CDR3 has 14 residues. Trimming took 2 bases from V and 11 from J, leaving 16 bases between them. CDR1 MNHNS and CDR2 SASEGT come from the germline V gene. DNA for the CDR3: TGTGCCAGCAGTGAATCCACAGGGTTAATGGCCCAGCATTTT. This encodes CASSESTGLMAQHF.

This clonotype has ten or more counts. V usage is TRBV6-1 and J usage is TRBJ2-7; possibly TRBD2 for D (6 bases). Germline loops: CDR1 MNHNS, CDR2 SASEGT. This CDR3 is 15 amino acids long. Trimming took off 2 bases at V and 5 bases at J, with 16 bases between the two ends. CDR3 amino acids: CASSELGGRVDEQYF. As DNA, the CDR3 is TGTGCCAGCAGTGAATTAGGAGGGAGAGTCGACGAGCAGTACTTC.

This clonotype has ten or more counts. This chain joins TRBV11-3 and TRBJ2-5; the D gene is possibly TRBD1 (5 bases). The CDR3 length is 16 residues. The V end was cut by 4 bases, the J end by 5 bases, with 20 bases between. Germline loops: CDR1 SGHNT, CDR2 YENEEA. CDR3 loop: CASSSRGSQGTETQYF. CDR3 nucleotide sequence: TGTGCCAGCAGCTCCCGAGGCTCCCAGGGAACGGAGACCCAGTACTTC.

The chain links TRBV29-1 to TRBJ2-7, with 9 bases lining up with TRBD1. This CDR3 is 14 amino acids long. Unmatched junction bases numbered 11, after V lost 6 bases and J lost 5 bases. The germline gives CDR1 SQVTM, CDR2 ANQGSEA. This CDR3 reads CSVGGGTGKNEQYF. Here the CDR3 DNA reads TGCAGCGTCGGAGGGGGGACAGGGAAGAACGAGCAGTACTTC.

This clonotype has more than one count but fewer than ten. Written as DNA, the CDR3 is TGCAGTGCCAACGCCGGAGTTGGAAACACCATATATTTT. Translated, it gives CSANAGVGNTIYF. This rearrangement joins TRBV20-1 to TRBJ1-3; unclear D gene. CDR1 and CDR2 (germline): DFQATT, SNEGSKA (reference sequence). The CDR3 contains 13 residues. Trimming removed 6 bases from V and 3 bases from J, with 12 bases in between.

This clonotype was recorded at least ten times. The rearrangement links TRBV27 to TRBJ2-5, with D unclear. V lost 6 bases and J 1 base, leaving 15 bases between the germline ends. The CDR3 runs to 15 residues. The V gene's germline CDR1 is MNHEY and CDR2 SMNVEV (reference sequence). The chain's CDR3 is CASRLTGRTQETQYF. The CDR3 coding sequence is TGTGCCAGCAGACTAACGGGCAGGACCCAAGAGACCCAGTACTTC.

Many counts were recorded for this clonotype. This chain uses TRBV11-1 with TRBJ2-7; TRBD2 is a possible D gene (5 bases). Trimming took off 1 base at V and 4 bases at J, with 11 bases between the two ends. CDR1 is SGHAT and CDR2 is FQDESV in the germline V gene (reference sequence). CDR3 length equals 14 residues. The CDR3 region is CASSLGVAPYEQYF. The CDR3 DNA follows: TGTGCCAGCAGCTTAGGAGTAGCGCCTTACGAGCAGTACTTC.

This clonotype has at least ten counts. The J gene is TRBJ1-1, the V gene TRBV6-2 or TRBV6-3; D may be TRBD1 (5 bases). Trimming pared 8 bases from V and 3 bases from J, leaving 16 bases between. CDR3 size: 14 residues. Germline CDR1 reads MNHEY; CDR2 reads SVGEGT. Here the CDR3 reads CASSESGRYTEAFF. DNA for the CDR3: TGTGCCAGCTCCGAGTCAGGGAGGTACACTGAAGCTTTCTTT.

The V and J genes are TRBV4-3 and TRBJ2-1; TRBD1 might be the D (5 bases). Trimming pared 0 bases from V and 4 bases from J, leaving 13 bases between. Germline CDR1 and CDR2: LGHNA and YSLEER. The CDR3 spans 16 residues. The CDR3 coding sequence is TGCGCCAGCAGCCAAGAAGACAGTCCTGCTTACAATGAGCAGTTCTTC. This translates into CASSQEDSPAYNEQFF.

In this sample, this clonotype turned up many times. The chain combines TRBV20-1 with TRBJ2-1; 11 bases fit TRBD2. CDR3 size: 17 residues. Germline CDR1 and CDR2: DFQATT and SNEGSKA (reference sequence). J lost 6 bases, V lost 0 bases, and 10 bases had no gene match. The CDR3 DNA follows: TGCAGTGCTAGAGAGTGGCTAGCGGGAGGTGTTGTCAATGAGCAGTTCTTC. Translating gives CSAREWLAGGVVNEQFF.

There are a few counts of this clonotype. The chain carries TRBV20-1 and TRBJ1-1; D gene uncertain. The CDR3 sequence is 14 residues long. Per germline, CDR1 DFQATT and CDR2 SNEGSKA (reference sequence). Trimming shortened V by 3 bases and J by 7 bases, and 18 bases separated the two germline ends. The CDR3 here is CSARGLGLWGEAFF. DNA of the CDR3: TGCAGTGCTAGGGGTTTGGGGTTATGGGGTGAAGCTTTCTTT.

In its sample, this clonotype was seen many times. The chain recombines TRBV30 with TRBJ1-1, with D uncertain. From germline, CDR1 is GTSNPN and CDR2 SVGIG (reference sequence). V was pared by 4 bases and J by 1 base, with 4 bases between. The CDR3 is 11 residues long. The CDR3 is CAWTKNTEAFF. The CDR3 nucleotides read TGTGCCTGGACCAAGAACACTGAAGCTTTCTTT.

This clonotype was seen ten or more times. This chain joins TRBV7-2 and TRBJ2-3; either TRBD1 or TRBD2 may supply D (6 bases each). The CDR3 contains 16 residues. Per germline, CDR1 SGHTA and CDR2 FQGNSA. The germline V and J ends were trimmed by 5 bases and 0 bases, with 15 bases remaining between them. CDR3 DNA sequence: TGTGCCAGCAGCACTCAACAGGGACTTAGCACAGATACGCAGTATTTT. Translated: CASSTQQGLSTDTQYF.

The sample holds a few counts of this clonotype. The CDR3 DNA follows: TGCGCCAGCAGCTTGAAAGCGAACACAGATACGCAGTATTTT. Translation: CASSLKANTDTQYF. The chain carries TRBV5-1 and TRBJ2-3; D is ambiguous. CDR1 SGHRS and CDR2 YFSETQ come from the germline V gene. Trimming stripped 1 base from V and 2 bases from J, with 8 bases between. The CDR3 loop spans 14 amino acids.

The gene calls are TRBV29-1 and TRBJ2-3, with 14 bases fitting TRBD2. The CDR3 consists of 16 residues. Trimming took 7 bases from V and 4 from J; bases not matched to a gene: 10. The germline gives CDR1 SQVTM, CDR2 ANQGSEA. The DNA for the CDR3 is TGCAGCGCCTCTGGGGGACTAGCGGGAGTGGCAGATACGCAGTATTTT. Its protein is CSASGGLAGVADTQYF.

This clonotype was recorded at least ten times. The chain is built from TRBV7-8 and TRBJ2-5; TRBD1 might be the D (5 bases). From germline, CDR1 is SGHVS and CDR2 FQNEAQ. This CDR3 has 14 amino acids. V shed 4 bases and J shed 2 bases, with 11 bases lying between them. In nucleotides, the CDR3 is TGTGCCAGCAGCTGGCAGGGTGGACAAGAGACCCAGTACTTC. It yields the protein CASSWQGGQETQYF.

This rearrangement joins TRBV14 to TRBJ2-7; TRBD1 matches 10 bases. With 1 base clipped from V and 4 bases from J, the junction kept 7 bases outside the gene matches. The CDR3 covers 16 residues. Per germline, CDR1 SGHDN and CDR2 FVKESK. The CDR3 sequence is CASSQVRGTGVYEQYF. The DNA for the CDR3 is TGTGCCAGCAGCCAAGTAAGAGGGACAGGGGTTTACGAGCAGTACTTC.

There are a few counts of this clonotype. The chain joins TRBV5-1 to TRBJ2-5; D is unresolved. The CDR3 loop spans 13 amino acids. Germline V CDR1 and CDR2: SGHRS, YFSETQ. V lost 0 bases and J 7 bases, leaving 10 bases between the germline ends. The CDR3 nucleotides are TGCGCCAGCAGCTTGGACCTGGGTGGGACCCAGTACTTC. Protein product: CASSLDLGGTQYF.

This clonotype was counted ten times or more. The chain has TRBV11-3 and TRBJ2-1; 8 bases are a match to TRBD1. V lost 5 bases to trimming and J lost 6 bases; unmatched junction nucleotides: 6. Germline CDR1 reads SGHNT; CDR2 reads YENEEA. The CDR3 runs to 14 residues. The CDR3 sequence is CASSADRDSNEQFF. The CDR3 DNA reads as TGTGCCAGCAGCGCGGACAGGGATTCCAATGAGCAGTTCTTC.